The subject of this entry is one TCR beta chain. This record belongs to a study of OX40 agonist ivuxolimab in advanced cancers. On the study more broadly: Dose-escalation patients were diagnosed with hepatocellular carcinoma, melanoma, renal cell cancer or head and neck cancer.

Generated by immunoSEQ multiplex PCR, the TCRdb table keeps only in-frame clones and is missing some. The table shows 82,000 or so clones, with roughly 92% occurring only once. No patient had autoimmune disease or received systemic immunosuppression. Germline V gives CDR1 MNHNS, CDR2 SASEGT. V was trimmed by 2 bases and J by 6 bases, leaving 14 bases between them. CDR3 length: 16 residues. This TCR was recovered from an adult with an advanced solid tumor such as melanoma, head and neck, liver or kidney cancer. The rearrangement links TRBV6-1 to TRBJ1-6; no reliable D call. The sequenced sample was CD4+ or CD8+ T cells sorted from blood, obtained in a trial of the OX40 agonist ivuxolimab. The CDR3 nucleotides are TGTGCCAGCAGTGAAATGCTTACCCCCTTTAATTCACCCCTCCACTTT. Amino acids: CASSEMLTPFNSPLHF.